This T cell receptor beta chain derives from a study of identical twins. Template switching supplied a universal primer site; unique molecular identifiers were carried on the cDNA. MiXCR was run by TCRdb on the 5' RACE reads, yielding one entry per CDR3 protein. The sample carries about 790,000 distinct CDR3 sequences, around a sixth recorded once. This clonotype has just a few counts. The same sample was also studied in work on T cells expressing NK-cell markers. From that study: A few of the donors also had these clonotypes leading their CD3+CD56-NKG2C+ fraction. Specificity for HCMV among expanded NKG2C+ T cell clones was not established.

Sequenced material: PBMCs. The clonotype originates from a woman between 18 and 30 years old in good health.

CDR3 bases: TGCGCCAGCAGCCAAGAGCAGCGGGGAACCTACAATGAGCAGTTCTTC. Protein product: CASSQEQRGTYNEQFF. The chain combines TRBV4-3 with TRBJ2-1; 7 nucleotides align to TRBD2. After removal of 0 bases from V and 2 bases from J, the junction contained 4 bases not matched to a gene. CDR1 is LGHNA and CDR2 is YSLEER in the germline V gene. This CDR3 is 16 amino acids long.